A selection of T cell receptor beta chains follows, all from one sample in a study of Ad26.COV2.S vaccination and SARS-CoV-2 variants. Clones were sequenced by immunoSEQ multiplex PCR, and TCRdb holds only the in-frame ones, with some missing. The data show approximately 400,000 clones, 83% seen once. The input for sequencing was peripheral blood, taken in a trial of Ad26.COV2.S vaccine versus placebo. Every receptor here comes from a person aged 18 to 59 who received the Ad26.COV2.S COVID-19 vaccine or a placebo. Both conserved end residues are part of each CDR3. Each record gives: V gene, clone size, D gene, J gene, CDR3 protein, CDR3 DNA. D genes are given only for firm matches. Clone sizes are given selectively: once, few, many, or a class where the clone is expanded.

TRBV12-5	.	.	TRBJ1-5	CASGLDSGRSNQPQHF	TGTGCTAGTGGTTTGGACAGTGGCCGAAGCAATCAGCCCCAGCATTTT
TRBV24-1	.	TRBD2	TRBJ2-1	CATGLAGGAYNEQFF	TGTGCCACGGGACTAGCGGGGGGGGCCTACAATGAGCAGTTCTTC
TRBV5-1	.	TRBD1	TRBJ2-5	CASSFEGGRETQYF	TGCGCCAGCAGTTTTGAAGGGGGCCGAGAGACCCAGTACTTC
TRBV2	.	TRBD2	TRBJ2-5	CASSYLSGGAQETQYF	TGTGCCAGCAGTTATTTAAGCGGGGGGGCGCAGGAGACCCAGTACTTC
TRBV19	many	TRBD1	TRBJ2-7	CATQITGGLYEQYF	TGTGCCACCCAAATTACAGGGGGCTTGTACGAGCAGTACTTC
TRBV7-3	.	.	TRBJ2-3	CASSLSRLASTDTQYF	TGTGCCAGCAGCCTAAGTCGGCTAGCGAGCACAGATACGCAGTATTTT
TRBV5-1	.	.	TRBJ2-3	CASSLRRGTSTDTQYF	TGCGCCAGCAGCTTGCGACGGGGAACTAGCACAGATACGCAGTATTTT
TRBV30	.	.	TRBJ2-5	CAWSGGSETQYF	TGTGCCTGGAGTGGAGGGTCAGAGACCCAGTACTTC
TRBV4-1	.	TRBD1	TRBJ1-3	CASSQETGWTIYF	TGCGCCAGCAGCCAAGAGACAGGGTGGACCATATATTTT
TRBV12-5	.	.	TRBJ1-1	CASGLDHPGTEAFF	TGTGCTAGTGGTTTGGACCACCCCGGGACTGAAGCTTTCTTT
TRBV7-2	.	.	TRBJ1-6	CASSSQGGNLPLHF	TGTGCCAGCAGCTCACAGGGAGGGAATTTACCCCTCCACTTT
TRBV2	few	.	TRBJ1-5	CASSVGPGPQHF	TGTGCCAGCAGTGTGGGCCCTGGGCCCCAGCATTTT
TRBV15	.	.	TRBJ2-1	CATSSLASYNEQFF	TGTGCCACCAGCAGCCTAGCGAGCTACAATGAGCAGTTCTTC
TRBV7-9	.	.	TRBJ1-1	CASSLGTNTEAFF	TGTGCCAGCAGCTTAGGTACGAACACTGAAGCTTTCTTT
TRBV2	.	.	TRBJ2-6	CASAGANVLTF	TGTGCCAGCGCAGGGGCCAACGTCCTGACTTTC
TRBV5-5	.	.	TRBJ1-3	CASSQPPATIYF	TGTGCCAGCAGCCAACCACCGGCCACCATATATTTT
TRBV15	.	.	TRBJ2-2	CATSTLGGELFF	TGTGCCACCAGCACCTTGGGCGGGGAGCTGTTTTTT
TRBV29-1	.	TRBD1	TRBJ1-2	CSAEGQGRGYTF	TGCAGCGCTGAAGGACAGGGCCGCGGCTACACCTTC
TRBV10-1	.	.	TRBJ1-1	CASSDPIQGAAFF	TGCGCCAGCAGTGACCCTATACAGGGAGCAGCTTTCTTT
TRBV30	.	TRBD2	TRBJ2-7	CAWRSKGGSPYEQYF	TGTGCCTGGAGATCCAAGGGCGGGAGCCCCTACGAGCAGTACTTC
TRBV18	.	.	TRBJ2-1	CASSSRQNEQFF	TGTGCCAGCTCTTCCCGACAAAATGAGCAGTTCTTC
TRBV6-5	.	.	TRBJ1-6	CASKGQTNSPLHF	TGTGCCAGCAAAGGACAGACTAATTCACCCCTCCACTTT
TRBV11-2	.	.	TRBJ1-3	CASLREEPSSISGNTIYF	TGTGCCAGCTTGCGGGAGGAACCCAGTTCGATCTCTGGAAACACCATATATTTT
TRBV7-9	once	.	TRBJ2-7	CASSQQGYEQYF	TGTGCCAGCAGTCAGCAGGGCTACGAGCAGTACTTC
TRBV19	.	.	TRBJ2-5	CASSLRSVETQYF	TGTGCCAGTAGTCTGCGGTCCGTGGAGACCCAGTACTTC
TRBV5-1	.	.	TRBJ2-2	CASSFQVTATGELFF	TGCGCCAGCAGCTTTCAGGTGACAGCCACCGGGGAGCTGTTTTTT
TRBV5-1	.	.	TRBJ1-1	CASSPTGAVEAFF	TGCGCCAGCAGCCCCACCGGGGCGGTTGAAGCTTTCTTT
TRBV2	.	TRBD2	TRBJ2-3	CASGAGTSSDTQYF	TGTGCCAGCGGGGCCGGGACTAGCTCAGATACGCAGTATTTT
TRBV19	once	.	TRBJ2-5	CASSPMRLKRYQETQYF	TGTGCCAGTAGTCCTATGCGACTGAAGAGGTACCAAGAGACCCAGTACTTC
TRBV7-9	.	TRBD1	TRBJ1-1	CASSVGTGNTEAFF	TGTGCCAGCAGCGTCGGGACAGGCAACACTGAAGCTTTCTTT
TRBV6-5	.	.	TRBJ1-1	CASSYRAENTEAFF	TGTGCCAGCAGTTACCGAGCAGAGAACACTGAAGCTTTCTTT
TRBV29-1	.	.	TRBJ2-3	CSAGGDTQYF	TGCAGCGCTGGGGGAGATACGCAGTATTTT
TRBV7-2	.	.	TRBJ1-1	CASSLERRRPEAFF	TGTGCCAGCAGCCTGGAACGTCGTCGGCCTGAAGCTTTCTTT
TRBV7-2	.	.	TRBJ2-1	CASILGWGYDEQFF	TGTGCCAGCATCCTGGGTTGGGGTTACGATGAGCAGTTCTTC
TRBV19	.	TRBD1	TRBJ1-1	CASSVRDRVNTEAFF	TGTGCCAGTAGTGTCCGGGACAGGGTGAACACTGAAGCTTTCTTT
TRBV27	.	.	TRBJ1-1	CASSLGGRDTEAFF	TGTGCCAGCAGTTTAGGGGGGCGGGACACTGAAGCTTTCTTT
TRBV7-3	.	.	TRBJ2-1	CASSLGLAQYNEQFF	TGTGCCAGCAGCTTGGGACTGGCCCAATACAATGAGCAGTTCTTC
TRBV30	few	.	TRBJ1-4	CAWSGGAELFF	TGTGCCTGGAGTGGGGGGGCAGAGCTGTTTTTT
TRBV5-1	.	TRBD2	TRBJ2-5	CASSSGRRETQYF	TGCGCCAGCAGTAGCGGGAGAAGAGAGACCCAGTACTTC
TRBV2	once	.	TRBJ1-1	CASFRGSNTEAFF	TGTGCCAGCTTCAGGGGTTCGAACACTGAAGCTTTCTTT
TRBV18	.	.	TRBJ1-1	CASSPGHTEAFF	TGTGCCAGCTCACCGGGGCACACTGAAGCTTTCTTT
TRBV12-3/TRBV12-4	once	.	TRBJ1-1	CASRLDPNTEAFF	TGTGCCAGCAGGCTGGATCCGAACACTGAAGCTTTCTTT
TRBV5-1	.	.	TRBJ2-1	CASSLDAGSSYNEQFF	TGCGCCAGCAGCTTGGATGCGGGTAGCTCCTACAATGAGCAGTTCTTC
TRBV7-9	.	TRBD1	TRBJ1-3	CASSLGTGLGNTIYF	TGTGCCAGCAGCTTAGGGACAGGACTTGGAAACACCATATATTTT
TRBV28	.	.	TRBJ2-7	CASILGGGGRPGEQYF	TGTGCCAGCATATTGGGCGGGGGCGGCCGCCCCGGGGAGCAGTACTTC
TRBV3-1/TRBV3-2	.	.	TRBJ2-7	CASSPSGTGPYEQYF	TGTGCCAGCAGCCCTTCCGGAACAGGCCCCTACGAGCAGTACTTC
TRBV7-9	.	TRBD2	TRBJ2-1	CASSQLAGGRDEQFF	TGTGCCAGCAGCCAATTAGCGGGGGGACGGGATGAGCAGTTCTTC
TRBV2	.	.	TRBJ2-2	CASLNRAAGELFF	TGTGCCAGCCTCAACAGGGCAGCCGGGGAGCTGTTTTTT
TRBV6-5	.	.	TRBJ1-1	CASSTSTNTEAFF	TGTGCCAGCAGCACAAGCACGAACACTGAAGCTTTCTTT
TRBV19	.	TRBD1	TRBJ1-1	CASSDRGRLNTEAFF	TGTGCCAGCTCAGACAGGGGGCGATTAAACACTGAAGCTTTCTTT
TRBV6-5	.	TRBD1	TRBJ1-6	CASSRGQGTNSPLHF	TGTGCCAGCAGTAGGGGACAGGGGACAAATTCACCCCTCCACTTT
TRBV7-2	.	TRBD2	TRBJ2-3	CASSLGGGTQYF	TGTGCCAGCAGCTTAGGGGGGGGTACGCAGTATTTT